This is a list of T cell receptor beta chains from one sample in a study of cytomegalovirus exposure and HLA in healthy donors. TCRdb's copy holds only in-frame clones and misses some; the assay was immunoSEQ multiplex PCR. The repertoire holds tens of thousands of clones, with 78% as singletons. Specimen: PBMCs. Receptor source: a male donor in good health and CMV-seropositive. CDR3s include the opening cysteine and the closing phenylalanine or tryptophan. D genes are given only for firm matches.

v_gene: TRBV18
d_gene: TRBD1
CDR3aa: CASSPMTGEETQYF

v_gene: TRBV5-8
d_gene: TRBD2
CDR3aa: CASSTSGGSVDTQYF

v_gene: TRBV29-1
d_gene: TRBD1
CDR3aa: CSAGWGDRGELFF

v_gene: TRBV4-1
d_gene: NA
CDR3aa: CASSQETGSFSNQPQHF

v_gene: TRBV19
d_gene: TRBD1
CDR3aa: CASNGQGGFGGEAFF

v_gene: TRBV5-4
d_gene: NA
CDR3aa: CASSLGTEPQHF

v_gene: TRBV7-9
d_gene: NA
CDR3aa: CSSSLSTNSYEQYF

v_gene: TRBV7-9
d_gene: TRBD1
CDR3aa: CASSFTPGDRGNSPLHF

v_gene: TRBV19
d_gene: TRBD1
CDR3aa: CASSTNPRGHGNQPQHF

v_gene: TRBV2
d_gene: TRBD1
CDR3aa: CASNKWGRGQGSTTNEKLFF

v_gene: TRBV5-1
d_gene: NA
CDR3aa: CASSLSQGYEQYF

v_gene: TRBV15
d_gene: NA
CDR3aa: CATSRAGLGSTEAFF

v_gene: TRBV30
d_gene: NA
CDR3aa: CAWSVRGDSYGYTF

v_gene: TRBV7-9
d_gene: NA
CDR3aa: CASSLESGRNTEAFF

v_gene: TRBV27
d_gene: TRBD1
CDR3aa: CASSRDRSRYEQYF

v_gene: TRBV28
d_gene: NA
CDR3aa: CASSLTFLTDTSYEQYF

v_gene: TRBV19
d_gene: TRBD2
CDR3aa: CATKSPYGRAEGGDTQYF

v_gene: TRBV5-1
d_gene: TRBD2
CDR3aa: CASRRTSGSVTDTQYF